A selection of T cell receptor beta chains follows, all from one sample in a study of CD8+ T cells in alopecia areata. Data came from immunoSEQ multiplex PCR; TCRdb stores just in-frame clones and leaves some out. The sample yields hundreds of thousands of clones, around 67% seen once. Sequences were derived from CD4+ T cells sorted from blood, sampled at week 0. These receptors all come from a human donor with alopecia areata. CDR3s include the opening cysteine and the closing phenylalanine or tryptophan. The order of the fields is V gene, clone size, D gene, J gene, CDR3 DNA, CDR3 protein. D genes are given only for firm matches. Size tells how often a clone was seen (once, few, many) or the class of an expanded clone, and some rows leave it out.

TRBV30,-,-,TRBJ2-1,TGTGCCCCGCCCAGGACATCACTCAATGAGCAGTTCTTC,CAPPRTSLNEQFF
TRBV5-1,-,-,TRBJ2-1,TGCGCCAGCAGCCCGAGGACGGTTGAAGATGAGCAGTTCTTC,CASSPRTVEDEQFF
TRBV7-9,-,-,TRBJ2-7,TGTGCCAGCGCGAGGGACCGATCCTACGAGCAGTACTTC,CASARDRSYEQYF
TRBV7-8,-,TRBD2,TRBJ2-2,TGTGCCAGCAGCCAGGCGGGAGGGGGAGGCTATCCCGGGGAGCTGTTTTTT,CASSQAGGGGYPGELFF
TRBV30,-,-,TRBJ2-1,TGTGCCTGGAGTAGGGCGGCGGGGAATGAGCAGTTCTTC,CAWSRAAGNEQFF
TRBV29-1,-,-,TRBJ1-2,TGCAGCGTTGAGACAGGAACTAACTATGGCTACACCTTC,CSVETGTNYGYTF
TRBV7-9,-,-,TRBJ1-5,TGTGCCAGCAGCCCGGACAGAGCTAATCAGCCCCAGCATTTT,CASSPDRANQPQHF
TRBV5-1,-,-,TRBJ2-7,TGCGCCAGCAGCCCTCCGGGAACGGGGTACGAGCAGTACTTC,CASSPPGTGYEQYF
TRBV7-3,-,TRBD2,TRBJ2-2,TGTGCCAGCAGCTCCTCTAGCGGGGGGCCGAGGGAGCTGTTTTTT,CASSSSSGGPRELFF
TRBV7-9,-,-,TRBJ1-1,TGTGCCAGCAGCTCCCGTAGTACTGAAGCTTTCTTT,CASSSRSTEAFF
TRBV30,-,-,TRBJ2-5,TGTGCCTGGAGTGTACTGTTGGGGTCATGGTTTCCAGAGACCCAGTACTTC,CAWSVLLGSWFPETQYF
TRBV7-2,-,-,TRBJ2-7,TGTGCCAGCAGCTTACCGCTGTCCGAGCAGTACTTC,CASSLPLSEQYF
TRBV29-1,-,-,TRBJ2-5,TGCAGCGTGTCCAGGGGGGAAGAGACCCAGTACTTC,CSVSRGEETQYF
TRBV4-2,-,-,TRBJ1-4,TGTGCCAGCAGCCCCCCACGGCCCCCTAATGAAAAACTGTTTTTT,CASSPPRPPNEKLFF
TRBV4-1,-,-,TRBJ2-1,TGCGCCAGCAGCCAAGTCCGGGACACCAACTACAATGAGCAGTTCTTC,CASSQVRDTNYNEQFF
TRBV29-1,few,-,TRBJ1-4,TGCAGCGTTGTACGGGGAGATGAAAAACTGTTTTTT,CSVVRGDEKLFF
TRBV30,-,-,TRBJ2-7,TGTGCCTGGAGTGTAGGAGGACTCCTCTACGAGCAGTACTTC,CAWSVGGLLYEQYF
TRBV29-1,few,TRBD1,TRBJ2-1,TGCAGCGCCCGGGACAGGAACTACAATGAGCAGTTCTTC,CSARDRNYNEQFF